This TCR beta chain is from a study of monozygotic twins with inflammatory bowel disease. TCRdb reprocessed the 5' RACE reads; each CDR3 protein has one entry and no DNA is given. This sample's clone table lists 350,000 to 400,000 distinct CDR3 sequences. The CDR3 sequence is 18 residues long. CDR1 and CDR2 from the germline V gene are SGHAT and FQNNGV. The sequenced material came from blood. The J gene is TRBJ1-6, the V gene TRBV11-2; TCRdb's D gene call, TRBD1, goes unchecked for lack of DNA. The receptor comes from a human donor with ulcerative colitis or Crohn's disease, or a healthy co-twin of an affected twin (not recorded which). CDR3 protein: CASSPNSGGLTGNSPLHF.